This T cell receptor beta chain is drawn from a study of blood T cell repertoires in COVID-19. Assay used: immunoSEQ multiplex PCR; TCRdb lists only in-frame clones, some missing. In the table there are about 190,000 clones, roughly 90% of which are singletons. Trimming took 0 bases from V and 3 from J, leaving 9 bases between them. CDR3 length: 14 residues. Germline V gives CDR1 SGHRS, CDR2 YFSETQ. The sequencing sample was made of peripheral blood. This clonotype was sampled from a man between 40 and 49 years old with acute or convalescent COVID-19. V and J are TRBV5-1 and TRBJ1-2, with D maybe TRBD1 (6 bases). In DNA form, the CDR3 reads TGCGCCAGCAGCTTGGATCGGACAGACTATGGCTACACCTTC. Translating gives CASSLDRTDYGYTF.